The rows below give T cell receptor beta chains drawn from one sample of a study of tumor and adjacent non-tumor tissue in lung cancer. MiXCR, run by TCRdb on the multiplex PCR reads, gives a single entry per CDR3 protein. The sample contains around 75,000 distinct CDR3 sequences, around two thirds of which appear only once. Material for sequencing was distant non-tumor lung tissue. The receptors here all came from a woman aged 45-60 years with non-small cell lung cancer. CDR3s include the opening cysteine and the closing phenylalanine or tryptophan. Each record gives: V gene, clone size, J gene, D gene, CDR3 protein, CDR3 DNA. D genes are given only for firm matches. The size of a clone is reported for some rows only, either as once, few or many, or as a class for expanded clones.

v_gene: TRBV5-6; abundance: medium-sized; j_gene: TRBJ2-5; d_gene: NA; CDR3aa: CASSVGTSETQYF; CDR3nt: TGTGCCAGCAGTGTAGGGACTTCAGAGACCCAGTACTTC
v_gene: TRBV5-1; abundance: NA; j_gene: TRBJ2-1; d_gene: NA; CDR3aa: CASSLVSRETYNEEFF; CDR3nt: TGCGCCAGCAGCTTGGTCTCTAGGGAGACCTACAATGAGGAGTTCTTC
v_gene: TRBV20-1; abundance: many; j_gene: TRBJ2-7; d_gene: TRBD1; CDR3aa: CSASGAGGIYEQYF; CDR3nt: TGCAGTGCTAGTGGGGCAGGGGGCATTTACGAGCAGTACTTC
v_gene: TRBV4-2; abundance: NA; j_gene: TRBJ1-1; d_gene: NA; CDR3aa: CVSSQEWNTEAFF; CDR3nt: TGTGTCAGTAGCCAAGAATGGAACACTGAAGCTTTCTTT
v_gene: TRBV20-1; abundance: NA; j_gene: TRBJ2-1; d_gene: TRBD2; CDR3aa: CSAPGRYEYNEQFF; CDR3nt: TGCAGTGCCCCCGGGAGGTATGAGTATAATGAGCAGTTCTTC
v_gene: TRBV12-3/TRBV12-4; abundance: many; j_gene: TRBJ2-2; d_gene: TRBD1; CDR3aa: CASSPRGHTGELFF; CDR3nt: TGTGCCAGCAGCCCCAGGGGGCACACCGGGGAGCTGTTTTTT
v_gene: TRBV5-6; abundance: NA; j_gene: TRBJ1-2; d_gene: TRBD1; CDR3aa: CVSRLGTGPNYGYTF; CDR3nt: TGTGTCAGCAGACTCGGGACAGGGCCTAACTATGGCTACACCTTC
v_gene: TRBV4-3; abundance: NA; j_gene: TRBJ1-5; d_gene: NA; CDR3aa: CARSQDRGASQPQHF; CDR3nt: TGCGCCAGGAGCCAAGATAGAGGGGCCTCTCAGCCCCAGCATTTT
v_gene: TRBV21-1; abundance: NA; j_gene: TRBJ2-3; d_gene: NA; CDR3aa: CASGKGTGTDTQYF; CDR3nt: TGTGCCAGCGGCAAAGGCACAGGGACAGATACGCAGTATTTT
v_gene: TRBV7-8; abundance: NA; j_gene: TRBJ2-2; d_gene: TRBD2; CDR3aa: CVSSLDGRAAGELFF; CDR3nt: TGTGTCAGCAGCTTAGACGGGAGGGCCGCCGGGGAGCTGTTTTTT
v_gene: TRBV20-1; abundance: once; j_gene: TRBJ2-3; d_gene: TRBD1; CDR3aa: CSAPDRGLGTDMQYF; CDR3nt: TGCAGTGCTCCCGACAGGGGGCTGGGCACAGATATGCAGTATTTC
v_gene: TRBV20-1; abundance: NA; j_gene: TRBJ2-7; d_gene: NA; CDR3aa: CSSRDKKRRSAMSSYEQYF; CDR3nt: TGCAGTAGTAGAGATAAAAAGAGGAGGTCAGCCATGAGCTCCTACGAGCAGTACTTC
v_gene: TRBV28; abundance: NA; j_gene: TRBJ2-1; d_gene: NA; CDR3aa: CVSTSLGGSSYNVQFF; CDR3nt: TGTGTCAGCACTTCTCTGGGGGGTAGCTCCTACAATGTGCAGTTCTTC
v_gene: TRBV6-2/TRBV6-3; abundance: NA; j_gene: TRBJ2-7; d_gene: NA; CDR3aa: CANSLTGTGPYEQYF; CDR3nt: TGTGCCAACAGCCTCACCGGGACGGGACCCTACGAGCAATACTTC
v_gene: TRBV5-4; abundance: NA; j_gene: TRBJ2-2; d_gene: NA; CDR3aa: CPSSRSGGANTGELFF; CDR3nt: TGTCCCAGCAGCCGCTCCGGGGGTGCGAACACCGGGGAGCTGTTTTTT
v_gene: TRBV28; abundance: many; j_gene: TRBJ1-1; d_gene: TRBD1; CDR3aa: CASSLGGGGGTEAFF; CDR3nt: TGTGCCAGCAGTTTAGGAGGGGGCGGTGGCACTGAAGCTTTCTTT
v_gene: TRBV24-1; abundance: NA; j_gene: TRBJ2-2; d_gene: NA; CDR3aa: CATSDPANRPTGEVTGELFF; CDR3nt: TGTGCTACCAGTGATCCCGCCAACCGACCAACGGGAGAGGTCACCGGGGAGCTGTTTTTT
v_gene: TRBV11-2; abundance: NA; j_gene: TRBJ2-2; d_gene: TRBD1; CDR3aa: CASSVQGIGELLF; CDR3nt: TGTGCCAGCAGTGTACAGGGGATCGGGGAGCTGCTTTTT
v_gene: TRBV30; abundance: NA; j_gene: TRBJ2-2; d_gene: TRBD2; CDR3aa: CAWRGLASTGELFF; CDR3nt: TGTGCCTGGAGGGGACTAGCGTCTACCGGGGAGCTGTTTTTT
v_gene: TRBV4-1; abundance: NA; j_gene: TRBJ2-3; d_gene: NA; CDR3aa: CASSHPLPGLDGADAQYF; CDR3nt: TGCGCCAGCAGCCACCCTTTACCGGGACTGGACGGGGCAGATGCGCAGTATTTT
v_gene: TRBV20-1; abundance: many; j_gene: TRBJ2-7; d_gene: NA; CDR3aa: CSADRSHTPSYEQYF; CDR3nt: TGCAGTGCTGACAGGAGTCACACGCCCTCCTACGAGCAGTACTTC
v_gene: TRBV11-2; abundance: few; j_gene: TRBJ2-1; d_gene: TRBD2; CDR3aa: CTSSFKGTSEQQFF; CDR3nt: TGTACCAGCAGCTTCAAAGGGACTAGCGAGCAGCAGTTCTTC